The 19 T cell receptor beta chains below come from one sample, sequenced in a study of blood T cell repertoires in COVID-19. Repertoires were generated with immunoSEQ multiplex PCR, while TCRdb's copy carries only in-frame clones and drops some. The sample includes some 70,000 clones, about 86% of them seen just once. The sequencing sample was made of peripheral blood. The receptors were sampled from an older woman with acute or convalescent COVID-19.

J is TRBJ2-7 and V is TRBV7-7; TRBD2 matches at 10 bases. V trimming: 4 bases; J trimming: 2 bases; junction bases outside the gene matches: 5. Germline V gene lookup returns CDR1 SSHAT and CDR2 FNYEAQ (reference sequence). The CDR3 loop spans 15 amino acids. This chain's CDR3 is CASSSGTSVTYEQYF. CDR3 coding DNA: TGTGCCAGCAGCTCCGGGACTAGCGTTACCTACGAGCAGTACTTC.

CDR3 in DNA: TGTGCCAGCAGCCAACGGGGCAATCAGCCCCAGCATTTT. Translating gives CASSQRGNQPQHF. The chain employs TRBV7-2 and TRBJ1-5; D is unresolved. Trimming stripped 5 bases from V and 2 bases from J, with 7 bases between. The CDR3 is 13 amino acids. Germline V gives CDR1 SGHTA, CDR2 FQGNSA.

This rearrangement joins TRBV6-6 to TRBJ1-1, with D possibly TRBD1 on 5 matching bases. Trimming removed 6 bases from V and 2 bases from J, with 13 bases in between. The CDR3 sequence is 14 residues long. Germline lookup yields CDR1 MNHNY and CDR2 SVGAGI (reference sequence). In nucleotides, the CDR3 is TGTGCCAGCAGCCTACAGGAGTTCAACACTGAAGCTTTCTTT. Protein product: CASSLQEFNTEAFF.

In its sample, this clone was seen a few times. The CDR3 protein is CASSLAPGTGHNEKLFF. For the CDR3, the DNA is TGTGCCAGCAGCTTGGCCCCCGGGACAGGACATAACGAAAAACTGTTTTTT. This chain joins TRBV11-2 and TRBJ1-4, with 8 bases aligning to TRBD1. The CDR3 spans 17 residues. Trimming cost V 3 bases and J 8 bases; bases outside gene matches: 14. Germline CDR1 reads SGHAT; CDR2 reads FQNNGV.

The rearrangement joins TRBV3-1 (or the pseudogene TRBV3-2) to TRBJ1-3; 8 bases match TRBD1. Germline CDR1 LGHDT, CDR2 YNNKEL (reference sequence). The CDR3 length is 16 residues. The V gene end was trimmed by 2 bases and the J gene end by 4 bases; junction bases not matched to a gene: 7. In DNA, the CDR3 is TGTGCCAGCAGCCAACTAGGACAGGGCGGGGGAAACACCATATATTTT. Translation: CASSQLGQGGGNTIYF.

J is TRBJ2-1 and V is TRBV3-1 (or the pseudogene TRBV3-2); 11 bases are shared with TRBD2. The CDR3 consists of 18 residues. Trimming at V came to 5 bases and at J to 8 bases, leaving 17 bases not matched to a gene. The germline CDR1 and CDR2 sequences are LGHDT and YNNKEL (reference sequence). Here the CDR3 reads CASSTSRVTSGSFDEQFF. CDR3 coding DNA: TGTGCCAGCAGCACTTCTAGGGTAACTAGCGGGAGCTTCGATGAGCAGTTCTTC.

V and J are TRBV7-9 and TRBJ1-1; D unresolved. V lost 1 base to trimming and J lost 3 bases, with 6 bases between them. Germline V gene data show CDR1 as SEHNR and CDR2 as FQNEAQ (reference sequence). The CDR3 length is 13 residues. The CDR3 coding sequence is TGTGCCAGCAGCTTAGGAGGCGACACTGAAGCTTTCTTT. Translated: CASSLGGDTEAFF.

The V and J genes are TRBV11-2 and TRBJ2-5; tentatively, D is TRBD1 (6 bases). With 3 bases removed from V and 5 bases from J, the gap between germline ends came to 13 bases. CDR1 is SGHAT and CDR2 is FQNNGV in the germline V gene. The CDR3 totals 14 residues. CDR3 region: CASSLGATLETQYF. Here the CDR3 DNA reads TGTGCCAGCAGCTTGGGGGCTACCTTGGAGACCCAGTACTTC.

The chain joins TRBV28 to TRBJ2-2, with a weak D call TRBD2 (5 bases). Germline V CDR1 and CDR2: MDHEN, SYDVKM. The CDR3 sequence is 15 residues long. Trimming cost V 7 bases and J 1 base, with 13 bases left between them. The CDR3 loop is CASNPPRGNTGELFF. The CDR3 DNA reads TGTGCCAGCAACCCCCCCCGGGGGAACACCGGGGAGCTGTTTTTT.

The rearrangement uses TRBV7-8 and TRBJ1-2, with D tentatively TRBD1 (6 bases). The CDR3 is made up of 15 amino acids. The V gene lost 3 bases and the J gene lost 2 bases, with 13 bases spanning the gap. CDR1 SGHVS and CDR2 FQNEAQ come from the germline V gene. The CDR3 DNA sequence: TGTGCCAGCAGCTTCGGACAGTCGGGAAACTATGGCTACACCTTC. The encoded protein is CASSFGQSGNYGYTF.

The chain links TRBV28 to TRBJ2-6; D perhaps matches TRBD2 (7 bases). The V end lost 7 bases, the J end lost 1 base, and 20 bases lay between the germline ends. CDR1 and CDR2 from the germline V gene are MDHEN and SYDVKM. The CDR3 contains 18 residues. CDR3 DNA: TGTGCCAGCAAGCCCGGGGGGCCGATCTATTCTGGGGCCAACGTCCTGACTTTC. As protein: CASKPGGPIYSGANVLTF.

V gene TRBV28 combines with J gene TRBJ1-6; 8 bases line up with TRBD1. The germline gives CDR1 MDHEN, CDR2 SYDVKM. V dropped 4 bases and J dropped 8; count of bases not matched to a gene: 10. The CDR3 loop spans 16 amino acids. The DNA for the CDR3 is TGTGCCAGCAGTTACCTGGACAGGGTGGTCCATTCACCCCTCCACTTT. Its translation: CASSYLDRVVHSPLHF. Combining the CDR3 with reference TRBV28 and TRBJ1-6 gives the whole variable domain DVKVTQSSRYLVKRTGEKVFLECVQDMDHENMFWYRQDPGLGLRLIYFSYDVKMKEKGDIPEGYSVSREKKERFSLILESASTNQTSMYLCASSYLDRVVHSPLHFGNGTRLTVT.

This chain joins TRBV6-5 and TRBJ1-2; 7 bases align to TRBD1. Germline V CDR1 and CDR2: MNHEY, SVGAGI. With V trimmed by 6 bases and J by 7 bases, 11 bases remained unmatched. The CDR3 is 14 residues long. CDR3 sequence: CASRRQGIDSGYTF. The CDR3 DNA is TGTGCCAGCAGGAGACAGGGTATCGATTCTGGCTACACCTTC.

V and J are TRBV18 and TRBJ1-3; D ambiguous. The CDR3 runs 17 residues. The germline CDR1 and CDR2 sequences are KGHSH and LQKENI. Deletions cut 2 bases from V and 0 bases from J, with 14 bases between. CDR3 sequence: CASSPIPAGNSGNTIYF. DNA of the CDR3: TGTGCCAGCTCACCAATCCCCGCGGGAAACTCTGGAAACACCATATATTTT. Full variable domain (missing parts from reference TRBV18 and TRBJ1-3): NAGVMQNPRHLVRRRGQEARLRCSPMKGHSHVYWYRQLPEEGLKFMVYLQKENIIDESGMPKERFSAEFPKEGPSILRIQQVVRGDSAAYFCASSPIPAGNSGNTIYFGEGSWLTVV.

This clone turned up a few times. The genes are TRBV20-1 and TRBJ2-7; 10 bases line up with TRBD2. The CDR3 has 15 residues. V lost 3 bases and J lost 4; bases outside the gene matches: 9. Germline CDR1 DFQATT, CDR2 SNEGSKA (reference sequence). The CDR3 region is CSASSSGRDLYEQYF. The CDR3 region has the DNA TGCAGTGCTAGTTCCAGCGGGAGGGACCTATACGAGCAGTACTTC.

The chain couples TRBV29-1 to TRBJ1-2; 7 bases line up with TRBD1. Germline loops: CDR1 SQVTM, CDR2 ANQGSEA. The CDR3 is 13 residues long. J gave up 5 bases and V 6 bases, and 9 bases lay outside the gene matches. The CDR3 loop reads CSVSRDSWYGYTF. The CDR3 DNA reads TGCAGCGTCTCCCGGGACAGTTGGTATGGCTACACCTTC.

The V gene is TRBV6-5, the J gene TRBJ2-7; D might be TRBD1 (6 bases). The CDR3 spans 16 residues. Germline loops: CDR1 MNHEY, CDR2 SVGAGI. V was pared by 2 bases and J by 3 bases, with 17 bases between. CDR3 sequence (DNA): TGTGCCAGCAGTTACGGGGGCCGGGCCCCGGGCTACGAGCAGTACTTC. Its protein is CASSYGGRAPGYEQYF.

The chain combines TRBV7-8 with TRBJ2-7, with 14 bases lining up with TRBD2. Germline lookup yields CDR1 SGHVS and CDR2 FQNEAQ. Trimming removed 5 bases from V and 6 bases from J; junction bases left unmatched: 3. The CDR3 consists of 14 residues. In nucleotides, the CDR3 is TGTGCCAGCAGCACAGGACTAGCGGGAGGCGAGCAGTACTTC. Its protein is CASSTGLAGGEQYF.

This CDR3 reads CASSEGLAGFNEQFF. The CDR3 DNA reads TGTGCCAGCAGCGAGGGACTAGCGGGATTCAATGAGCAGTTCTTC. The J gene is TRBJ2-1, the V gene TRBV9; 13 bases line up with TRBD2. This CDR3 is built from 15 residues. J gave up 6 bases and V 3 bases, and 3 bases lay outside the gene matches. The germline V gene has CDR1 SGDLS and CDR2 YYNGEE.